The clone carrying this T cell receptor (beta chain) was detected only a few times. This sample was taken from a study of PD-1 blockade in classical Hodgkin lymphoma. V was clipped by 4 bases and J by 7 bases, with 11 bases between them. The germline V gene has CDR1 MNHEY and CDR2 SVGAGI. The CDR3 is 13 residues long. Clones were read by immunoSEQ multiplex PCR, and TCRdb kept only the in-frame ones, dropping some. The sample gives about 21,000 clones, 80% of which show up once; 7.2% is in the top ten. Time point noted: cycle 4 day 1 (C4D1), after six to seven weeks of nivolumab. All the patients suffered relapse after autologous stem cell transplantation, and brentuximab vedotin exposure differed.

This rearrangement joins TRBV6-5 to TRBJ1-5; D remains ambiguous. This specimen was peripheral blood mononuclear cells (PBMCs), taken before the fourth cycle of nivolumab. This TCR came from a human donor with classical Hodgkin lymphoma. CDR3 residues: CASSWAPRQPQHF. CDR3 nucleotides: TGTGCCAGCAGTTGGGCCCCCAGGCAGCCCCAGCATTTT.